These 31 T cell receptor beta chains were all obtained from the same sample, sequenced in a study of T-cell memory formation after mild COVID-19. TCRdb processed the 5' RACE reads anew with MiXCR; each CDR3 protein has one entry. This table has about 470,000 distinct CDR3 sequences, roughly 20% appearing once. The sequenced sample consisted of PBMCs or a T cell subset sorted from them (not recorded which). Receptor source: an adult woman who had mild COVID-19 (a few samples of this study predate the infection). Cell type and time point are not known.

The chain has TRBV2 and TRBJ1-2; D gene unclear. V dropped 6 bases and J dropped 4 bases, with 15 bases sitting between them. CDR1 and CDR2 from the germline V gene are SNHLY and FYNNEI. The CDR3 sequence is 14 residues long. Here the CDR3 reads CASRAYGPVYGYTF. The DNA of the CDR3 is TGTGCCAGCAGGGCCTACGGACCGGTCTATGGCTACACCTTC.

The table lists this clonotype with a few counts. V and J are TRBV11-2 and TRBJ2-4; TRBD2 might be the D (6 bases). The V end was cut by 0 bases, the J end by 1 base, with 10 bases between. Germline loops: CDR1 SGHAT, CDR2 FQNNGV. The length of the CDR3 is 16 residues. This CDR3 reads CASSLELGGAKNIQYF. The CDR3 bases are TGTGCCAGCAGCTTAGAGCTGGGGGGTGCCAAAAACATTCAGTACTTC.

In this sample, this clonotype turned up a few times. The chain has TRBV3-1 and TRBJ2-1; D uncertain. Germline loops: CDR1 LGHDT, CDR2 YNNKEL (reference sequence). The V and J ends lost 4 bases and 4 bases respectively, with 14 bases between them. This CDR3 has 15 residues. The DNA of the CDR3 is TGTGCCAGCAGCCTACAATTGGGCAGATACAATGAGCAGTTCTTC. Residues: CASSLQLGRYNEQFF.

This clonotype was counted many times. The J gene is TRBJ2-7, the V gene TRBV7-9; D possibly corresponds to TRBD1 (6 bases). The germline V gene has CDR1 SEHNR and CDR2 FQNEAQ (reference sequence). This CDR3 has 13 amino acids. Deletions cut 4 bases from V and 5 bases from J, with 12 bases between. The CDR3 reads CASSSGTPDEQYF. The CDR3 bases are TGTGCCAGCAGCTCCGGGACACCCGACGAGCAGTACTTC.

This clonotype was found a few times. The J gene is TRBJ2-5, the V gene TRBV20-1; D is possibly TRBD2 (6 bases). This CDR3 has 13 residues. Per germline, CDR1 DFQATT and CDR2 SNEGSKA (reference sequence). V lost 1 base, J lost 7 bases, and 13 bases lay in between. The CDR3 DNA follows: TGCAGTGCTAGAGGGTTGGAGGGCGTGACCCAGTACTTC. As protein: CSARGLEGVTQYF.

J is TRBJ2-3 and V is TRBV18; D gene uncertain. With 1 base removed from V and 5 bases from J, the gap between germline ends came to 16 bases. Germline V lookup: CDR1 KGHSH, CDR2 LQKENI. The CDR3 runs 16 residues. CDR3 in amino acids: CASSPRSSSTGDTQYF. The CDR3 DNA sequence: TGTGCCAGCTCACCACGAAGCTCCTCCACGGGAGATACGCAGTATTTT.

V usage is TRBV5-1 and J usage is TRBJ1-2; 7 bases match TRBD1. J lost 4 bases, V lost 4 bases, and 10 bases had no gene match. Germline loops: CDR1 SGHRS, CDR2 YFSETQ. The length of the CDR3 is 15 residues. CDR3 sequence reads: CASSPHSGQLYGYTF. The CDR3 coding sequence is TGCGCCAGCAGCCCACACTCGGGACAGCTCTATGGCTACACCTTC.

This chain links TRBV10-3 with TRBJ1-2; possible D gene TRBD1, 5 bases. Looked up from germline, CDR1 is ENHRY and CDR2 is SYGVKD. The CDR3 length is 14 residues. Trimming left V 0 bases short and J 3 bases short, with 8 bases between. The CDR3 sequence is CAISESKGYYGYTF. Here the CDR3 DNA reads TGTGCCATCAGTGAGTCGAAGGGGTACTATGGCTACACCTTC.

This clonotype was counted a few times. V is TRBV7-9 and J is TRBJ1-2, with D possibly being TRBD1 (6 bases). The V gene's germline CDR1 is SEHNR and CDR2 FQNEAQ (reference sequence). With 3 bases removed from V and 4 bases from J, the gap between germline ends came to 12 bases. This CDR3 is built from 14 residues. In nucleotides, the CDR3 is TGTGCCAGCAGCTTGGACAGCAACCTCTATGGCTACACCTTC. This gives the protein CASSLDSNLYGYTF.

This clonotype was counted between two and nine times. The V gene is TRBV7-9, the J gene TRBJ2-1; the match to TRBD2 covers 7 bases. J was trimmed by 8 bases and V by 1 base; bases with no gene match: 5. Per the germline V gene, CDR1 is SEHNR and CDR2 is FQNEAQ (reference sequence). This CDR3 comprises 14 residues. The CDR3 region has the DNA TGTGCCAGCAGCTTAGGGGGGGGGTCGGATGAGCAGTTCTTC. Amino acid sequence: CASSLGGGSDEQFF.

This clonotype occurred a few times. This chain connects TRBV7-2 to TRBJ2-7; weak D call: TRBD1 (6 bases). Germline assignment: CDR1 SGHTA and CDR2 FQGNSA. Trimming cost V 5 bases and J 0 bases, with 14 bases left between them. This CDR3 has 15 amino acids. In nucleotides, the CDR3 is TGTGCCAGCAGCGATCTAAGGGGGAGCTCCTACGAGCAGTACTTC. Encoded protein: CASSDLRGSSYEQYF. The whole variable domain, remainder taken from reference TRBV7-2 and TRBJ2-7, is GAGVSQSPSNKVTEKGKDVELRCDPISGHTALYWYRQSLGQGLEFLIYFQGNSAPDKSGLPSDRFSAERTGGSVSTLTIQRTQQEDSAVYLCASSDLRGSSYEQYFGPGTRLTVT.

The sample holds a few counts of this clonotype. This sequence joins TRBV7-3 and TRBJ2-2; D is undetermined. Trimming left V 6 bases short and J 6 bases short, with 17 bases between. This CDR3 has 15 residues. Germline CDR1 and CDR2: SGHTA and FQGTGA. CDR3 nucleotide sequence: TGTGCCAGCAGGCCGCCACTGGCTCCGCCCGGGGAGCTGTTTTTT. Translating gives CASRPPLAPPGELFF.

This clonotype was seen ten or more times. The chain recombines TRBV24-1 with TRBJ2-2; maybe TRBD1 (8 bases). The ends were cut back, 5 bases at V and 5 bases at J, with 23 bases in the middle. The CDR3 is made up of 18 amino acids. Germline V gives CDR1 KGHDR, CDR2 SFDVKD. CDR3 in DNA: TGTGCCACCAGTGTCCCGGTGGGGGACAGGCGGGGGACCGGGGAGCTGTTTTTT. It is translated as CATSVPVGDRRGTGELFF.

V gene TRBV24-1 combines with J gene TRBJ2-2; D remains unclear. Germline CDR1 KGHDR, CDR2 SFDVKD. This CDR3 is 16 amino acids long. Trimming removed 2 bases at V and 5 bases at J, with 14 bases between. In DNA form, the CDR3 reads TGTGCCACCAGTGATTCCTGGGGTCGTGGGACCGGGGAGCTGTTTTTT. Its protein product is CATSDSWGRGTGELFF.

The rearrangement uses TRBV25-1 and TRBJ2-1; 8 bases match TRBD2. CDR3 length: 16 residues. The V gene end was trimmed by 4 bases and the J gene end by 7 bases; junction bases not matched to a gene: 12. Germline values: CDR1 MGHDK, CDR2 SYGVNS. Written as DNA, the CDR3 is TGTGCCAGCAGTGGGGGAGGTAGCGGGATTTCAAATGAGCAGTTCTTC. It yields the protein CASSGGGSGISNEQFF.

The rearrangement joins TRBV6-1 to TRBJ1-2, with TRBD1 matching over 7 bases. J was trimmed by 8 bases and V by 5 bases; bases with no gene match: 5. The CDR3 loop spans 12 amino acids. Germline V gene lookup returns CDR1 MNHNS and CDR2 SASEGT. DNA for the CDR3: TGTGCCAGCAGTAACAGGGGACAGGGCTACACCTTC. The encoded protein is CASSNRGQGYTF.

This clonotype has only a few counts. This chain uses TRBV27 with TRBJ2-1, with D possibly being TRBD1 (6 bases). Germline V gene data show CDR1 as MNHEY and CDR2 as SMNVEV (reference sequence). V was pared by 9 bases and J by 7 bases, with 13 bases between. This CDR3 comprises 12 residues. The CDR3 here is CASAQGWNEQFF. CDR3 nucleotide sequence: TGTGCCAGTGCACAGGGTTGGAATGAGCAGTTCTTC.

This clonotype was picked up many times. The chain uses TRBV7-6 and TRBJ2-1; TRBD2 aligns across 10 bases. The germline V gene encodes CDR1 SGHVS and CDR2 FNYEAQ. V dropped 3 bases and J dropped 10; count of bases not matched to a gene: 6. The CDR3 has 14 residues. The CDR3 loop reads CASSFLAGAREQFF. The CDR3 DNA reads as TGTGCCAGCAGCTTCCTAGCGGGGGCGAGAGAGCAGTTCTTC.

This clonotype was counted between two and nine times. V and J are TRBV23-1 and TRBJ2-7; 7 bases match TRBD1. TRBV23-1 is known as an ORF, though its function is uncertain. This CDR3 region has 17 residues. The J segment lost 1 base and the V segment lost 0 bases, leaving 9 bases of the junction unmatched. In nucleotides, the CDR3 is TGCGCCAGCAGTCAATCGCTAGACAGGGTCCAATCCTACGAGCAGTACTTC. Translation: CASSQSLDRVQSYEQYF.

This rearrangement joins TRBV5-6 to TRBJ2-1; tentatively, D is TRBD2 (5 bases). Germline V CDR1 and CDR2: SGHDT, YYEEEE. This CDR3 region has 16 residues. Trimming cost V 3 bases and J 7 bases, with 20 bases left between them. The CDR3 region is CASSWTGISGRNEQFF. The CDR3 region has the DNA TGTGCCAGCAGCTGGACCGGGATCTCGGGAAGGAATGAGCAGTTCTTC. Together with reference TRBV5-6 and TRBJ2-1, the CDR3 gives the full variable domain: DAGVTQSPTHLIKTRGQQVTLRCSPKSGHDTVSWYQQALGQGPQFIFQYYEEEERQRGNFPDRFSGHQFPNYSSELNVNALLLGDSALYLCASSWTGISGRNEQFFGPGTRLTVL.

This clonotype was seen many times. The rearrangement uses TRBV12-3 or TRBV12-4 and TRBJ2-1; 11 bases map to TRBD2. V was clipped by 3 bases and J by 10 bases; unmatched bases: 2. The CDR3 length is 13 residues. The CDR3 nucleotides read TGTGCCAGCAGTTTGCGACTAGCGGGGGAGCAGTTCTTC. It specifies CASSLRLAGEQFF.

Here the CDR3 DNA reads TGCAGTGCGAGCGAGGACCAGTACCAAGAGACCCAGTACTTC. As protein: CSASEDQYQETQYF. This chain links TRBV20-1 with TRBJ2-5; D gene uncertain. Between the trimmed V and J ends, which lost 6 bases and 0 bases, there was a span of 14 bases. Germline values: CDR1 DFQATT, CDR2 SNEGSKA (reference sequence). The CDR3 extends over 14 amino acids.

The chain uses TRBV12-3 or TRBV12-4 and TRBJ1-5, with TRBD1 matching 9 bases. The CDR3 contains 15 residues. Trimming cost V 6 bases and J 5 bases; bases outside gene matches: 8. This chain's CDR3 is CASRGGQGGYQPQHF. The CDR3, as DNA: TGTGCCAGCAGGGGGGGACAGGGAGGTTATCAGCCCCAGCATTTT.

V and J are TRBV20-1 and TRBJ1-4; TRBD1 aligns across 8 bases. The length of the CDR3 is 13 residues. Per germline, CDR1 DFQATT and CDR2 SNEGSKA (reference sequence). The junction had 4 bases not matched to a gene; V was cut back by 5 bases and J by 5 bases. CDR3 sequence (DNA): TGCAGTGCTCAGACAGGGGTGAATGAAAAACTGTTTTTT. Protein: CSAQTGVNEKLFF.

This clonotype was observed many times. The V gene is TRBV5-1, the J gene TRBJ1-5; D gene unclear. V lost 4 bases, J lost 9 bases, and 8 bases lay in between. This CDR3 region has 11 residues. Germline-derived CDR1 and CDR2 are SGHRS and YFSETQ. CDR3 in amino acids: CASSPCGPQHF. Written as DNA, the CDR3 is TGCGCCAGCAGCCCCTGTGGGCCCCAGCATTTT.

There are a few counts of this clonotype. The rearrangement uses TRBV4-2 and TRBJ2-7, with 14 bases lining up with TRBD2. Germline assignment: CDR1 LGHNA and CDR2 YNFKEQ. V dropped 6 bases and J dropped 3; count of bases not matched to a gene: 4. This CDR3 is 15 amino acids long. This chain's CDR3 is CASSYGLAGGYEQYF. Written as DNA, the CDR3 is TGTGCCAGCAGTTACGGACTAGCGGGAGGCTACGAGCAGTACTTC.

This clonotype has just a few counts. The V call is TRBV7-9, the J call TRBJ2-7; tentatively, D is TRBD2 (6 bases). The CDR3 is 15 amino acids. Between the trimmed V and J ends, which lost 4 bases and 0 bases, there was a span of 13 bases. Germline CDR1 and CDR2: SEHNR and FQNEAQ (reference sequence). CDR3 amino acids: CASSSLGGGSYEQYF. Written as DNA, the CDR3 is TGTGCCAGCAGCTCCCTGGGGGGAGGCTCCTACGAGCAGTACTTC. Drawing the rest from reference TRBV7-9 and TRBJ2-7, the complete variable domain is DTGVSQNPRHKITKRGQNVTFRCDPISEHNRLYWYRQTLGQGPEFLTYFQNEAQLEKSRLLSDRFSAERPKGSFSTLEIQRTEQGDSAMYLCASSSLGGGSYEQYFGPGTRLTVT.

The V and J genes are TRBV6-5 and TRBJ2-1; D is unclear. The CDR3 runs to 13 residues. Per the germline V gene, CDR1 is MNHEY and CDR2 is SVGAGI. V was trimmed by 0 bases and J by 6 bases, leaving 6 bases between them. Here the CDR3 reads CASSYSRSNEQFF. CDR3 coding DNA: TGTGCCAGCAGTTACTCGAGGAGCAATGAGCAGTTCTTC.

The genes are TRBV12-3 or TRBV12-4 and TRBJ1-1, with D possibly TRBD1 on 5 matching bases. This CDR3 spans 17 amino acids. Trimming took 3 bases from V and 0 from J, leaving 17 bases between them. CDR3 bases: TGTGCCAGCAGTTTTTTCCAGGGCGATGGAATGAACACTGAAGCTTTCTTT. It specifies CASSFFQGDGMNTEAFF.

V gene TRBV5-1 combines with J gene TRBJ1-2; 7 positions agree with TRBD1. The CDR3 sequence is 13 residues long. V lost 4 bases and J lost 8; bases outside the gene matches: 8. Per germline, CDR1 SGHRS and CDR2 YFSETQ. Here the CDR3 DNA reads TGCGCCAGCAGCCCCACAGGGGAACGAGGCTACACCTTC. This gives the protein CASSPTGERGYTF.

The sample holds many counts of this clonotype. The rearrangement uses TRBV12-3 or TRBV12-4 and TRBJ1-1; D gene ambiguous. Deletions cut 7 bases from V and 1 base from J, with 10 bases between. This CDR3 contains 13 residues. This CDR3 reads CASTSPRNTEAFF. CDR3 nucleotide sequence: TGTGCCAGCACCTCGCCTCGGAACACTGAAGCTTTCTTT.